This TCR beta chain emerged from a study of regulatory T cells in long-lasting Graves disease. CDR3-region Arm-PCR and iRepertoire HTBI primers produced the TCR beta libraries. TCRdb re-called the multiplex PCR reads with MiXCR, one entry per CDR3 protein. The sample lists about 540,000 distinct CDR3 sequences; roughly 14% were seen once. J lost 13 bases, V lost 2 bases, and 14 bases had no gene match. The CDR3 has 14 amino acids. Germline V gene sequence: CDR1 SQVTM, CDR2 ANQGSEA. Described time point: newly diagnosed GD, antithyroid drugs for less than 3 months. PBMC RNA served as the TCR library source. For this clonotype: A read error may be the cause here, since a much bigger clone is one base away.

These data were also reused for a study on T cells in Graves' hyperthyroidism and ophthalmopathy.

Sample: peripheral blood mononuclear cells (PBMCs), taken at new diagnosis, from a patient treated with antithyroid drugs. This rearrangement joins TRBV29-1 to TRBJ2-1; 7 nucleotides agree with TRBD2. The sequence came from a man younger than 40 with Graves disease. The chain's CDR3 is CSVELTRGLGDQFF. DNA for the CDR3: TGCAGCGTTGAACTAACCCGAGGACTAGGGGATCAGTTCTTC.